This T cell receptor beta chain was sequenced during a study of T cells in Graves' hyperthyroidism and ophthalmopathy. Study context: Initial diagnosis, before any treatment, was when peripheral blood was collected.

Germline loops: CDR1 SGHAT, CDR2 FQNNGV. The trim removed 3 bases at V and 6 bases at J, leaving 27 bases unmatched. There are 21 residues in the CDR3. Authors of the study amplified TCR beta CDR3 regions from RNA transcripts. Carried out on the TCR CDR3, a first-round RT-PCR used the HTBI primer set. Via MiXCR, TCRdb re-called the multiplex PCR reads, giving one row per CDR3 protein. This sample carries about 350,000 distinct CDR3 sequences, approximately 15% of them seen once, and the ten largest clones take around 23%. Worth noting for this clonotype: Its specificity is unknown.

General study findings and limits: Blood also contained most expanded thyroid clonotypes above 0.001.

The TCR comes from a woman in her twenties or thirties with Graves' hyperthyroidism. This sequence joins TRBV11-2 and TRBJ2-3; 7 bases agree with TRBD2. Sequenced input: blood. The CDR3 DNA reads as TGTGCCAGCAGCTTCATTAGCGGGCCAAGCGCAAAGGGAGTTAGGCGCGATACGCAGTATTTT. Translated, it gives CASSFISGPSAKGVRRDTQYF.